These 22 T cell receptor beta chains originate from one sample sequenced in a study of T cells in Graves' hyperthyroidism and ophthalmopathy. Researchers took RNA transcripts and amplified the TCR beta CDR3 regions from them. With the HTBI primer set, the TCR CDR3 went through a first round of RT-PCR. TCRdb used MiXCR to reprocess the multiplex PCR reads, holding one entry per CDR3 protein. The sample lists about 400,000 distinct CDR3 sequences; 15% to 18% were seen once. Sequencing was done on a sample of blood. These receptors originate from a young woman with Graves' hyperthyroidism that later progressed to Graves' ophthalmopathy.

This clonotype occurred many times. The chain combines TRBV28 with TRBJ2-5; D perhaps matches TRBD2 (5 bases). Germline CDR1 and CDR2: MDHEN and SYDVKM. V was pared by 5 bases and J by 5 bases, with 18 bases between. This CDR3 comprises 15 residues. The CDR3 DNA is TGTGCCAGCAGTCCTGACTATAGCGCTACGGAGACCCAGTACTTC. It yields the protein CASSPDYSATETQYF.

This clonotype has more than one count but fewer than ten. The chain recombines TRBV7-2 with TRBJ2-2; D possibly uses TRBD1 or TRBD2 (5 bases each). This CDR3 comprises 16 residues. The V gene lost 4 bases and the J gene lost 7 bases, with 19 bases spanning the gap. The germline CDR1 and CDR2 sequences are SGHTA and FQGNSA. CDR3: CASSSRVGEVHGELFF. For the CDR3, the DNA is TGTGCCAGCAGCTCCAGGGTGGGAGAAGTCCACGGGGAGCTGTTTTTT.

The CDR3 coding sequence is TGTGCCAGCAGCTTGATGGGGACAGGGGATGTTCAGCCCCAGCATTTT. It translates to CASSLMGTGDVQPQHF. The chain joins TRBV7-2 to TRBJ1-5; 10 bases are a match to TRBD1. The CDR3 is 16 amino acids. Trimming removed 3 bases from V and 6 bases from J; junction bases left unmatched: 8. The germline V gene has CDR1 SGHTA and CDR2 FQGNSA.

This clonotype was counted a few times. V usage is TRBV6-2 or TRBV6-3 and J usage is TRBJ2-3; tentatively, D is TRBD2 (6 bases). The CDR3 spans 16 residues. Trimming took off 7 bases at V and 4 bases at J, with 21 bases between the two ends. Germline CDR1 reads MNHEY; CDR2 reads SVGEGT. The CDR3 loop is CASTYEGGRIADTQYF. The CDR3 nucleotides are TGTGCCAGCACCTATGAAGGAGGGAGGATCGCAGATACGCAGTATTTT.

A few counts support this clonotype. The junction differs from germline at one of its ends, possibly a read error. The rearrangement links TRBV20-1 to TRBJ2-5; 8 nucleotides line up with TRBD2. The CDR3 totals 14 residues. Germline V lookup: CDR1 DFQATT, CDR2 SNEGSKA (reference sequence). CDR3 DNA sequence: TGCAGTGCTGGACCCCGACTAGCGCAGAAGACCCGGTACTTC. Translated, it gives CSAGPRLAQKTRYF.

The chain recombines TRBV6-6 with TRBJ1-5; possible D gene TRBD1, 5 bases. Germline V gene lookup returns CDR1 MNHNY and CDR2 SVGAGI (reference sequence). Trimming cost V 0 bases and J 5 bases, with 14 bases left between them. The CDR3 extends over 16 amino acids. The CDR3 reads CASSYSWGMGDQPQHF. The CDR3 nucleotides are TGTGCCAGCAGTTACTCTTGGGGGATGGGAGATCAGCCCCAGCATTTT.

The V gene is TRBV5-6, the J gene TRBJ2-3, with D possibly TRBD2 on 7 matching bases. V dropped 5 bases and J dropped 0 bases, with 16 bases sitting between them. CDR1 and CDR2 from the germline V gene are SGHDT and YYEEEE. CDR3 length equals 16 residues. The DNA of the CDR3 is TGTGCCAGCAGTGTTGACGGGGGGCTCAGCACAGATACGCAGTATTTT. It codes for CASSVDGGLSTDTQYF.

This clonotype was counted ten times or more. The J gene is TRBJ2-1, the V gene TRBV11-2, with 7 nucleotides matching TRBD2. CDR1 and CDR2 from the germline V gene are SGHAT and FQNNGV. The V segment lost 3 bases and the J segment 6 bases; nucleotides outside the gene matches: 8. This CDR3 spans 15 amino acids. The CDR3 bases are TGTGCCAGCAGCTTTACCCCTAGCGGTAGCAATGAGCAGTTCTTC. Translation gives CASSFTPSGSNEQFF.

The table lists this clonotype with many counts. The chain links TRBV27 to TRBJ2-1; the match to TRBD1 covers 9 bases. Trimming removed 7 bases from V and 4 bases from J; junction bases left unmatched: 5. Germline V lookup: CDR1 MNHEY, CDR2 SMNVEV (reference sequence). This CDR3 is 14 amino acids long. The CDR3 coding sequence is TGTGCCAGCACCGAGGGACAGGGATACAATGAGCAGTTCTTC. This encodes CASTEGQGYNEQFF.

The table lists this clonotype with many counts. CDR3 sequence: CASSQDLLAGETQYF. The CDR3 DNA sequence: TGTGCCAGCAGCCAAGATTTACTAGCGGGAGAGACCCAGTACTTC. This rearrangement joins TRBV3-1 to TRBJ2-5; 9 bases are shared with TRBD2. V was clipped by 0 bases and J by 4 bases; unmatched bases: 3. The CDR3 runs 15 residues. The germline CDR1 and CDR2 sequences are LGHDT and YNNKEL (reference sequence).

The CDR3 is CASSFSSGTSGSGGTDTQYF. CDR3 DNA: TGTGCCAGCAGTTTCTCCTCCGGGACTAGCGGGAGTGGGGGCACAGATACGCAGTATTTT. The chain joins TRBV13 to TRBJ2-3, with TRBD2 identical over 14 bases. J lost 1 base, V lost 6 bases, and 15 bases had no gene match. The CDR3 covers 20 residues. Germline values: CDR1 PRHDT, CDR2 FYEKMQ (reference sequence).

In this sample, this clonotype turned up many times. The rearrangement joins TRBV12-3 or TRBV12-4 to TRBJ2-5, with a weak D call TRBD1 (6 bases). CDR3 length equals 13 residues. V shed 6 bases and J shed 5 bases, with 13 bases lying between them. The CDR3 is CASSRQEAETQYF. The CDR3 DNA follows: TGTGCCAGCAGCCGACAGGAGGCGGAGACCCAGTACTTC.

CDR3 sequence: CASGQGDNEQFF. CDR3 DNA sequence: TGTGCCAGCGGGCAGGGAGACAATGAGCAGTTCTTC. The chain uses TRBV6-2 or TRBV6-3 and TRBJ2-1; D assignment may be TRBD1 or TRBD2 (5 bases each). Trimming stripped 8 bases from V and 5 bases from J, with 10 bases between. From germline, CDR1 is MNHEY and CDR2 SVGEGT. CDR3 length: 12 amino acids.

This chain joins TRBV20-1 and TRBJ2-7; TRBD2 aligns across 8 bases. Per germline, CDR1 DFQATT and CDR2 SNEGSKA (reference sequence). Trimming removed 2 bases from V and 3 bases from J; junction bases left unmatched: 3. CDR3 length equals 13 residues. CDR3 bases: TGCAGTGCTAGAAGGCTAGCGGGCTACGAGCAGTACTTC. This sequence encodes CSARRLAGYEQYF.

This rearrangement joins TRBV4-1 to TRBJ2-7; 7 nucleotides agree with TRBD1. CDR3 length equals 14 residues. Germline V gene lookup returns CDR1 MGHRA and CDR2 YSYEKL. V was clipped by 1 base and J by 2 bases; unmatched bases: 2. Here the CDR3 DNA reads TGCGCCAGCAGCCAAGGGGGACAGACCTACGAGCAGTACTTC. Residues: CASSQGGQTYEQYF.

This clonotype was observed at least ten times. The chain's CDR3 is CASTHSFRSSYEQYF. The CDR3 coding sequence is TGTGCCAGCACCCACTCCTTCCGAAGCTCCTACGAGCAGTACTTC. V is TRBV12-3 or TRBV12-4 and J is TRBJ2-7; D not resolved. CDR3 length: 15 residues. Trimming pared 7 bases from V and 0 bases from J, leaving 16 bases between.

This clonotype was counted ten times or more. The rearrangement uses TRBV7-3 and TRBJ2-1; D gene ambiguous. V was shortened by 1 base and J by 0 bases, with 7 bases between the two germline ends. Per germline, CDR1 SGHTA and CDR2 FQGTGA. The CDR3 spans 15 residues. CDR3 loop: CASSLNMDSYNEQFF. As DNA, the CDR3 is TGTGCCAGCAGCTTAAATATGGACTCCTACAATGAGCAGTTCTTC.

The chain uses TRBV3-1 and TRBJ2-5, with D hard to call. Germline loops: CDR1 LGHDT, CDR2 YNNKEL (reference sequence). The CDR3 has 15 residues. V shed 1 base and J shed 4 bases, with 13 bases lying between them. Here the CDR3 DNA reads TGTGCCAGCAGCCAAGGTCGGAGAGAGGCAGAGACCCAGTACTTC. Its translation is CASSQGRREAETQYF.

This clonotype was found many times. V is TRBV6-1 and J is TRBJ1-4; D ambiguous. Trimming took 1 base from V and 1 from J, leaving 10 bases between them. The CDR3 spans 16 residues. Per germline, CDR1 MNHNS and CDR2 SASEGT. This CDR3 is CASSEGALRTNEKLFF. CDR3 bases: TGTGCCAGCAGTGAAGGGGCCCTCCGAACTAATGAAAAACTGTTTTTT.

This clonotype has ten or more counts. This sequence joins TRBV10-3 and TRBJ2-7; D possibly corresponds to TRBD2 (6 bases). V lost 6 bases to trimming and J lost 1 base, with 7 bases between them. This CDR3 has 12 amino acids. Looked up from germline, CDR1 is ENHRY and CDR2 is SYGVKD. CDR3 bases: TGTGCCATCAGGGGAGGTTCCTACGAGCAGTACTTC. Translating it yields CAIRGGSYEQYF.

The chain uses TRBV30 and TRBJ2-1, with a possible D match to TRBD2 (6 bases). Germline V gives CDR1 GTSNPN, CDR2 SVGIG (reference sequence). The V and J ends lost 3 bases and 4 bases respectively, with 13 bases between them. The CDR3 is 14 amino acids. The CDR3 bases are TGTGCCTGGAGCGAAGGGGCGGGATACAATGAGCAGTTCTTC. Its protein is CAWSEGAGYNEQFF.

In this sample, this clonotype turned up many times. This rearrangement joins TRBV7-9 to TRBJ2-7; no firm D call. The CDR3 totals 14 residues. Germline V gene sequence: CDR1 SEHNR, CDR2 FQNEAQ (reference sequence). Trimming stripped 1 base from V and 0 bases from J, with 7 bases between. The CDR3 loop reads CASSLDKSSYEQYF. CDR3 sequence (DNA): TGTGCCAGCAGCTTAGACAAATCCTCCTACGAGCAGTACTTC.